Presented here are 14 T cell receptor beta chains from one specimen sequenced in a study of blood T cell repertoires in COVID-19. Repertoires were generated with immunoSEQ multiplex PCR, while TCRdb's copy carries only in-frame clones and drops some. The top ten clones hold around 26% of a sample with about 230,000 clones, roughly 83% of them seen once. Material: peripheral blood. These receptor sequences come from a middle-aged man with acute or convalescent COVID-19.

This chain joins TRBV4-3 and TRBJ1-1, with 7 nucleotides matching TRBD1. The CDR3 is made up of 15 amino acids. V was pared by 0 bases and J by 6 bases, with 7 bases of the junction left unmatched. CDR1 is LGHNA, CDR2 YSLEER, per germline. CDR3 loop: CASSQDPRGTSEAFF. CDR3 bases: TGCGCCAGCAGCCAAGATCCCAGGGGGACCTCTGAAGCTTTCTTT.

The chain combines TRBV13 with TRBJ1-3; 8 nucleotides match TRBD1. Germline assignment: CDR1 PRHDT and CDR2 FYEKMQ (reference sequence). The CDR3 is made up of 13 amino acids. Trimming took 4 bases from V and 9 from J; bases not matched to a gene: 5. This CDR3 is CASSSTGGGTIYF. DNA of the CDR3: TGTGCCAGCAGCTCTACAGGGGGAGGCACCATATATTTT.

V is TRBV2 and J is TRBJ2-2; maybe TRBD2 (5 bases). Germline CDR1 and CDR2: SNHLY and FYNNEI. The CDR3 spans 12 residues. The V gene lost 5 bases and the J gene lost 5 bases, with 6 bases spanning the gap. Written as DNA, the CDR3 is TGTGCCAGCAGTAGGGAGACCGGGGAGCTGTTTTTT. Translated: CASSRETGELFF.

The rearrangement links TRBV6-5 to TRBJ2-6; TRBD1 matches at 8 bases. Germline trimming cut 10 bases from V and 0 bases from J; bases unmatched to any gene: 5. The germline CDR1 and CDR2 sequences are MNHEY and SVGAGI. The CDR3 has 15 residues. In DNA form, the CDR3 reads TGTGCCACCGGGACAGGACGCTCTGGGGCCAACGTCCTGACTTTC. It codes for CATGTGRSGANVLTF.

The rearrangement links TRBV6-2 or TRBV6-3 to TRBJ2-7, with D perhaps matching TRBD1 (5 bases). Germline V gene sequence: CDR1 MNHEY, CDR2 SVGEGT. Trimming shortened V by 5 bases and J by 2 bases, and 13 bases separated the two germline ends. This CDR3 spans 14 amino acids. CDR3 protein: CASSPLRDTYEQYF. Written as DNA, the CDR3 is TGTGCCAGCAGTCCCCTCAGGGATACCTACGAGCAGTACTTC.

This clone has just a few counts. The chain employs TRBV5-1 and TRBJ2-7, with 9 bases that match TRBD1. The V gene end was trimmed by 0 bases and the J gene end by 7 bases; junction bases not matched to a gene: 5. The CDR3 sequence is 14 residues long. Germline loops: CDR1 SGHRS, CDR2 YFSETQ. The CDR3: CASSLGDRAGEQYF. In nucleotides, the CDR3 is TGCGCCAGCAGCTTGGGGGACAGGGCGGGAGAGCAGTACTTC.

J is TRBJ1-1 and V is TRBV2; 7 bases agree with TRBD1. J was trimmed by 5 bases and V by 8 bases; bases with no gene match: 11. The CDR3 extends over 14 amino acids. The germline gives CDR1 SNHLY, CDR2 FYNNEI. The CDR3 protein is CASALQGIYTEAFF. The CDR3 nucleotides read TGTGCCAGCGCCCTACAGGGGATATATACTGAAGCTTTCTTT.

CDR3 coding DNA: TGCGCCAGCAGCTTGGCCGGGACTCCTCCCTACAATGAGCAGTTCTTC. As protein: CASSLAGTPPYNEQFF. The chain combines TRBV5-1 with TRBJ2-1; tentatively, D is TRBD2 (6 bases). The germline V and J ends were trimmed by 0 bases and 2 bases, with 12 bases remaining between them. The CDR3 is made up of 16 amino acids. CDR1 is SGHRS and CDR2 is YFSETQ in the germline V gene.

The genes are TRBV4-3 and TRBJ2-2; 12 bases agree with TRBD2. The V segment lost 1 base and the J segment 6 bases; nucleotides outside the gene matches: 9. The CDR3 has 18 amino acids. In germline, CDR1 is LGHNA, CDR2 YSLEER. The CDR3 nucleotides read TGCGCCAGCAGCCAAGCGGGCCTAGCGGGAGGGTATCCCGGGGAGCTGTTTTTT. Its protein is CASSQAGLAGGYPGELFF.

This clone was picked up a small number of times. The rearrangement joins TRBV2 to TRBJ2-7, with 8 bases matching TRBD1. Germline V gene sequence: CDR1 SNHLY, CDR2 FYNNEI. Trimming at V came to 7 bases and at J to 0 bases, leaving 8 bases not matched to a gene. The CDR3 sequence is 15 residues long. CDR3 amino acids: CASTPRQGSSYEQYF. The CDR3 bases are TGTGCCAGCACCCCGAGACAGGGGAGCTCCTACGAGCAGTACTTC.

The gene calls are TRBV4-3 and TRBJ1-2; 8 nucleotides match TRBD1. V was clipped by 0 bases and J by 7 bases; unmatched bases: 7. Germline V CDR1 and CDR2: LGHNA, YSLEER. The CDR3 sequence is 15 residues long. The chain's CDR3 is CASSQDYRGVGGYTF. CDR3 coding DNA: TGCGCCAGCAGCCAAGATTACAGGGGGGTTGGTGGCTACACCTTC.

The chain is built from TRBV7-3 and TRBJ2-5; tentatively, D is TRBD2 (7 bases). CDR3 length equals 16 residues. Trimming left V 5 bases short and J 4 bases short, with 20 bases between. CDR1 is SGHTA, CDR2 FQGTGA, per germline. CDR3 loop: CASSPLGRGGGETQYF. The CDR3 nucleotides read TGTGCCAGCAGCCCCTTGGGGAGGGGAGGGGGAGAGACCCAGTACTTC.

The chain carries TRBV18 and TRBJ2-7; 8 bases agree with TRBD1. The V gene's germline CDR1 is KGHSH and CDR2 LQKENI. The CDR3 sequence is 15 residues long. Losses at the gene ends were 5 bases for V and 0 bases for J; bases not matched to a gene: 6. The CDR3 loop is CASSSTGGSSYEQYF. The CDR3 DNA sequence: TGTGCCAGCTCATCAACAGGGGGGTCCTCCTACGAGCAGTACTTC.

This chain links TRBV6-5 with TRBJ1-1; 12 positions match TRBD1. The CDR3 covers 15 residues. Germline CDR1 and CDR2: MNHEY and SVGAGI. V was clipped by 10 bases and J by 5 bases; unmatched bases: 11. As DNA, the CDR3 is TGTGCCACCTTCGGGACAGGGGGCGCCGGGACTGAAGCTTTCTTT. It is translated as CATFGTGGAGTEAFF.